These 32 T cell receptor beta chains came from one sample sequenced in a study of cytomegalovirus exposure and HLA in healthy donors. Amplification used 60 Vbeta primers and 13 Jbeta primers. Some clones are missing from TCRdb's copy, which holds only in-frame ones; the method was immunoSEQ multiplex PCR. The sample has fewer than 250,000 clones; approximately 82% are singletons. Sample: PBMCs. All receptors derive from a man aged 18 to 29 in good health and CMV-seronegative.

The CDR3: CASSGGGVITGELFF. The CDR3, as DNA: TGTGCCAGCAGTGGGGGAGGGGTGATAACCGGGGAGCTGTTTTTT. The chain links TRBV2 to TRBJ2-2; 7 bases are a match to TRBD2. This CDR3 is 15 amino acids long. CDR1 is SNHLY and CDR2 is FYNNEI in the germline V gene. Germline trimming cut 4 bases from V and 5 bases from J; bases unmatched to any gene: 7.

The CDR3 protein is CASSPGLRNTEAFF. CDR3 DNA sequence: TGTGCCAGCAGTCCGGGACTGAGGAACACTGAAGCTTTCTTT. The gene calls are TRBV6-1 and TRBJ1-1, with D tentatively TRBD1 (5 bases). CDR1 is MNHNS and CDR2 is SASEGT in the germline V gene. The CDR3 loop spans 14 amino acids. V was clipped by 5 bases and J by 1 base, with 11 bases between them.

V and J are TRBV29-1 and TRBJ1-2, with 8 bases aligning to TRBD1. Looked up from germline, CDR1 is SQVTM and CDR2 is ANQGSEA. Unmatched junction bases numbered 5, after V lost 5 bases and J lost 3 bases. The CDR3 spans 13 residues. The chain's CDR3 is CSVRTGWDYGYTF. CDR3 nucleotides: TGCAGCGTTCGGACAGGGTGGGACTATGGCTACACCTTC.

This chain links TRBV5-4 with TRBJ2-7; D possibly corresponds to TRBD2 (7 bases). This CDR3 has 14 amino acids. V was clipped by 2 bases and J by 6 bases, with 15 bases between them. CDR1 is SGHNT and CDR2 is YYREEE in the germline V gene (reference sequence). The CDR3 bases are TGTGCCAGCAGCTTCAGGGCGGGGGCTGGCGAGCAGTACTTC. Encoded protein: CASSFRAGAGEQYF. Filled out from reference TRBV5-4 and TRBJ2-7, the complete variable domain reads ETGVTQSPTHLIKTRGQQVTLRCSSQSGHNTVSWYQQALGQGPQFIFQYYREEENGRGNFPPRFSGLQFPNYSSELNVNALELDDSALYLCASSFRAGAGEQYFGPGTRLTVT.

The count of this clone is one. V usage is TRBV15 and J usage is TRBJ1-2; TRBD1 aligns across 9 bases. CDR3 length: 13 amino acids. Looked up from germline, CDR1 is LNHNV and CDR2 is YYDKDF (reference sequence). Trimming removed 6 bases from V and 4 bases from J; junction bases left unmatched: 3. CDR3 bases: TGTGCCACCAGTACAGGGGGCGCCTATGGCTACACCTTC. Translation: CATSTGGAYGYTF. The variable domain in full, with the rest retrieved from reference TRBV15 and TRBJ1-2, is DAMVIQNPRYQVTQFGKPVTLSCSQTLNHNVMYWYQQKSSQAPKLLFHYYDKDFNNEADTPDNFQSRRPNTSFCFLDIRSPGLGDTAMYLCATSTGGAYGYTFGSGTRLTVV.

This clone has only a few counts. The chain has TRBV25-1 and TRBJ1-1; D call uncertain. V lost 3 bases and J 3 bases, leaving 8 bases between the germline ends. Germline V gene sequence: CDR1 MGHDK, CDR2 SYGVNS. This CDR3 region has 13 residues. In DNA, the CDR3 is TGTGCCAGCAGTGATCACCGGGACACTGAAGCTTTCTTT. This gives the protein CASSDHRDTEAFF.

As for this clone: Compared with germline, one end of the junction differs, possibly owing to a read error. The chain is built from TRBV7-9 and TRBJ2-1; weak D call: TRBD2 (6 bases). CDR3 size: 16 residues. The germline CDR1 and CDR2 sequences are SEHNR and FQNEAQ (reference sequence). The CDR3 is CSSSPRGITPYNEQFF. The CDR3 DNA follows: TGTTCCAGCAGCCCCCGCGGGATCACTCCCTACAATGAGCAGTTCTTC.

V gene TRBV9 combines with J gene TRBJ1-3; D possibly corresponds to TRBD1 (5 bases). The V and J ends lost 4 bases and 3 bases respectively, with 14 bases between them. The CDR3 contains 15 residues. Germline V CDR1 and CDR2: SGDLS, YYNGEE. CDR3 residues: CASSPRAGLGNTIYF. The DNA for the CDR3 is TGTGCCAGCAGCCCTCGGGCAGGGCTTGGAAACACCATATATTTT.

J is TRBJ2-1 and V is TRBV5-6; a weak D match, TRBD1 (6 bases). CDR1 is SGHDT, CDR2 YYEEEE, per germline. The CDR3 is made up of 17 amino acids. V was pared by 7 bases and J by 0 bases, with 20 bases between. Here the CDR3 DNA reads TGTGCCAGCTCGTCACTACCGGGACAAATCTCCTACAATGAGCAGTTCTTC. This encodes CASSSLPGQISYNEQFF.

With regard to this clone: The junction and the germline gene differ at one end; a read error may be behind it. The rearrangement joins TRBV13 to TRBJ1-1; no reliable D call. The CDR3 has 15 amino acids. Germline V gene lookup returns CDR1 PRHDT and CDR2 FYEKMQ (reference sequence). CDR3 protein: CASTLRRIRNTEAFF. Written as DNA, the CDR3 is TGTGCCAGCACCTTACGGAGGATTAGGAACACTGAAGCTTTCTTT.

The gene calls are TRBV6-6 and TRBJ1-2; D unclear. V was shortened by 2 bases and J by 4 bases, with 17 bases between the two germline ends. The CDR3 runs 16 residues. Germline V gene lookup returns CDR1 MNHNY and CDR2 SVGAGI (reference sequence). As DNA, the CDR3 is TGTGCCAGCAGTTACAGCCCCGGCGGGAATGGCTATGGCTACACCTTC. This translates into CASSYSPGGNGYGYTF.

The V and J genes are TRBV28 and TRBJ1-2; 7 nucleotides agree with TRBD1. Per the germline V gene, CDR1 is MDHEN and CDR2 is SYDVKM. V trimming: 5 bases; J trimming: 3 bases; junction bases outside the gene matches: 9. This CDR3 spans 15 amino acids. CDR3 coding DNA: TGTGCCAGCAGTCCTGGGACAGCAGGGTACTATGGCTACACCTTC. This sequence encodes CASSPGTAGYYGYTF.

The chain carries TRBV30 and TRBJ1-1; D is undetermined. The germline V and J ends were trimmed by 1 base and 5 bases, with 11 bases remaining between them. The CDR3 is 13 amino acids. The V gene's germline CDR1 is GTSNPN and CDR2 SVGIG (reference sequence). CDR3: CAWSGAAPTEAFF. CDR3 coding DNA: TGTGCCTGGAGTGGGGCCGCACCGACTGAAGCTTTCTTT.

CDR3 in DNA: TGTGCCAGCAGCCATACCTGGGTCCTAGCGGGAGACAATGAGCAGTTCTTC. Protein: CASSHTWVLAGDNEQFF. The chain couples TRBV27 to TRBJ2-1; TRBD2 matches 10 bases. The germline V gene has CDR1 MNHEY and CDR2 SMNVEV (reference sequence). Trimming cost V 6 bases and J 5 bases; bases outside gene matches: 13. CDR3 size: 17 residues.

This clone was observed a handful of times. The chain joins TRBV19 to TRBJ1-1; TRBD1 matches at 12 bases. The junction had 11 bases not matched to a gene; V was cut back by 3 bases and J by 3 bases. Germline V gene sequence: CDR1 LNHDA, CDR2 SQIVND (reference sequence). The CDR3 covers 18 residues. This CDR3 reads CASSISGTGGGLYTEAFF. As DNA, the CDR3 is TGTGCCAGTAGTATTTCCGGGACAGGGGGCGGATTGTACACTGAAGCTTTCTTT.

Comment on this clone: The same CDR3 can be traced to other DNA sequences in this sample. The V gene is TRBV2, the J gene TRBJ2-1, with D perhaps matching TRBD2 (6 bases). Between the trimmed V and J ends, which lost 8 bases and 0 bases, there was a span of 14 bases. This CDR3 has 15 residues. CDR1 is SNHLY, CDR2 FYNNEI, per germline. The CDR3 protein is CASSVSGSSYNEQFF. In DNA form, the CDR3 reads TGTGCCAGCTCCGTTAGCGGAAGCTCCTACAATGAGCAGTTCTTC.

The V gene is TRBV7-9, the J gene TRBJ2-7; 9 bases are shared with TRBD2. V trimming: 1 base; J trimming: 3 bases; junction bases outside the gene matches: 7. Looked up from germline, CDR1 is SEHNR and CDR2 is FQNEAQ (reference sequence). The CDR3 consists of 16 residues. CDR3 region: CASSLGGLAGNYEQYF. CDR3 DNA: TGTGCCAGCAGCTTAGGGGGGCTAGCGGGAAACTACGAGCAGTACTTC.

This clone appeared once. The chain uses TRBV28 and TRBJ1-1, with 10 bases fitting TRBD1. The germline V gene encodes CDR1 MDHEN and CDR2 SYDVKM. There are 16 residues in the CDR3. Unmatched junction bases numbered 2, after V lost 1 base and J lost 0 bases. The CDR3 coding sequence is TGTGCCAGCAGTTTATTAGGGACAGGGGTGAACACTGAAGCTTTCTTT. Protein: CASSLLGTGVNTEAFF. Drawing the rest from reference TRBV28 and TRBJ1-1, the complete variable domain is DVKVTQSSRYLVKRTGEKVFLECVQDMDHENMFWYRQDPGLGLRLIYFSYDVKMKEKGDIPEGYSVSREKKERFSLILESASTNQTSMYLCASSLLGTGVNTEAFFGQGTRLTVV.

The V call is TRBV5-1, the J call TRBJ1-2; a weak D match, TRBD1 (5 bases). CDR3 length: 14 residues. CDR1 is SGHRS and CDR2 is YFSETQ in the germline V gene. V lost 3 bases, J lost 4 bases, and 13 bases lay in between. The DNA for the CDR3 is TGCGCCAGCAGCTCGGGACTGACCCCCTATGGCTACACCTTC. Translating gives CASSSGLTPYGYTF. Looking up the rest from reference TRBV5-1 and TRBJ1-2 gives the full variable domain: KAGVTQTPRYLIKTRGQQVTLSCSPISGHRSVSWYQQTPGQGLQFLFEYFSETQRNKGNFPGRFSGRQFSNSRSEMNVSTLELGDSALYLCASSSGLTPYGYTFGSGTRLTVV.

This chain links TRBV19 with TRBJ2-1; TRBD2 matches at 10 bases. J gave up 3 bases and V 9 bases, and 8 bases lay outside the gene matches. The germline V gene has CDR1 LNHDA and CDR2 SQIVND (reference sequence). This CDR3 spans 15 amino acids. The CDR3 DNA is TGTGCCAGCGGCTTGGGACTAGCGATCTACAATGAGCAGTTCTTC. It is translated as CASGLGLAIYNEQFF.

This chain connects TRBV5-3 to TRBJ2-1; 14 nucleotides match TRBD2. TRBV5-3 is filed as an ORF, its function uncertain. CDR3 size: 17 residues. The ends lost 1 base at V and 9 bases at J; junction bases unmatched: 9. The chain's CDR3 is CARSLPGLAGGEGEQFF. The CDR3 nucleotides read TGTGCCAGAAGCTTGCCCGGACTAGCGGGAGGTGAGGGTGAGCAGTTCTTC.

The chain recombines TRBV18 with TRBJ1-2; tentatively, D is TRBD1 (5 bases). The germline V gene encodes CDR1 KGHSH and CDR2 LQKENI. The length of the CDR3 is 16 residues. V was shortened by 0 bases and J by 2 bases, with 13 bases between the two germline ends. CDR3 region: CASSPPFSKGNYGYTF. CDR3 bases: TGTGCCAGCTCACCACCATTTAGTAAGGGGAACTATGGCTACACCTTC.

The chain is built from TRBV28 and TRBJ1-2; 8 nucleotides agree with TRBD1. CDR1 and CDR2 from the germline V gene are MDHEN and SYDVKM. The CDR3 is 13 residues long. V was pared by 6 bases and J by 5 bases, with 5 bases of the junction left unmatched. CDR3 in amino acids: CASSPGGGYGYTF. CDR3 sequence (DNA): TGTGCCAGCAGCCCAGGGGGCGGGTATGGCTACACCTTC.

V and J are TRBV7-9 and TRBJ2-5, with a tentative D call TRBD2 (6 bases). Trimming removed 5 bases from V and 5 bases from J, with 18 bases in between. In germline, CDR1 is SEHNR, CDR2 FQNEAQ (reference sequence). The CDR3 has 15 residues. The CDR3 here is CASSRVVAGFETQYF. The CDR3 DNA follows: TGTGCCAGCAGCCGTGTGGTTGCGGGGTTTGAGACCCAGTACTTC.

CDR3 nucleotides: TGTGCCAGCACCGAATCGGGAGGAATGGGAGGCTACACCTTC. Amino acids: CASTESGGMGGYTF. The V gene is TRBV27, the J gene TRBJ1-2; no reliable D call. This CDR3 is built from 14 residues. The germline CDR1 and CDR2 sequences are MNHEY and SMNVEV (reference sequence). V was clipped by 7 bases and J by 8 bases, with 20 bases between them.

This clone was seen just once. The rearrangement links TRBV30 to TRBJ1-2, with no clear D. The V end was cut by 2 bases, the J end by 6 bases, with 16 bases between. This CDR3 is built from 14 residues. The germline CDR1 and CDR2 sequences are GTSNPN and SVGIG (reference sequence). CDR3 bases: TGTGCCTGGAGTCCTTACCGGGAGGCAAATGGCTACACCTTC. It codes for CAWSPYREANGYTF.

The chain recombines TRBV28 with TRBJ1-1; D gene unclear. Trimming left V 2 bases short and J 4 bases short, with 5 bases between. This CDR3 is built from 12 residues. Per the germline V gene, CDR1 is MDHEN and CDR2 is SYDVKM. The CDR3 DNA follows: TGTGCCAGCAGTTTAGAACTCACTGAAGCTTTCTTT. Protein product: CASSLELTEAFF.

Concerning this clone: The identical CDR3 is also encoded by other nucleotide sequences in the sample. The rearrangement uses TRBV2 and TRBJ1-4; 9 bases fit TRBD1. CDR3 length: 14 amino acids. Germline V CDR1 and CDR2: SNHLY, FYNNEI. V shed 6 bases and J 8 bases; nucleotides not matched to a gene: 7. The CDR3 DNA follows: TGTGCCAGCAGGAGGGGACAGGGTGAAGAAAAACTGTTTTTT. Translated: CASRRGQGEEKLFF.

J is TRBJ1-2 and V is TRBV7-9, with unresolved D. Trimming removed 1 base from V and 4 bases from J, with 7 bases in between. This CDR3 has 13 amino acids. Germline V gene lookup returns CDR1 SEHNR and CDR2 FQNEAQ (reference sequence). CDR3 amino acids: CASSLGSFYGYTF. CDR3 sequence (DNA): TGTGCCAGCAGCTTAGGCAGTTTCTATGGCTACACCTTC.

The chain couples TRBV11-2 to TRBJ1-2; TRBD1 is a possible D gene (6 bases). The CDR3 spans 15 residues. V lost 2 bases to trimming and J lost 5 bases, with 15 bases between them. The germline V gene encodes CDR1 SGHAT and CDR2 FQNNGV. CDR3 sequence reads: CASSLHRTGKYGYTF. The CDR3 bases are TGTGCCAGCAGCTTACACCGCACAGGGAAGTATGGCTACACCTTC.

The chain combines TRBV19 with TRBJ2-2; 10 bases match TRBD1. The junction had 4 bases not matched to a gene; V was cut back by 5 bases and J by 4 bases. In germline, CDR1 is LNHDA, CDR2 SQIVND (reference sequence). The CDR3 runs 15 residues. CDR3 protein: CASSRQGATTGELFF. The CDR3 bases are TGTGCCAGTAGTCGACAGGGGGCGACCACCGGGGAGCTGTTTTTT.

V gene TRBV28 combines with J gene TRBJ2-5; TRBD2 is a possible D gene (5 bases). The CDR3 consists of 12 residues. V was trimmed by 6 bases and J by 0 bases, leaving 5 bases between them. CDR1 is MDHEN and CDR2 is SYDVKM in the germline V gene. CDR3 residues: CASREDQETQYF. The CDR3 DNA sequence: TGTGCCAGCAGGGAGGACCAAGAGACCCAGTACTTC.